Each of the 22 T cell receptor beta chains below was sequenced from the same sample in a study of blood T cell repertoires in COVID-19. TCRdb's copy holds only in-frame clones and misses some; the assay was immunoSEQ multiplex PCR. The sample holds over 350,000 clones; approximately 90% are singletons and the top ten take approximately 2%. The material sequenced was PBMCs or T cells enriched from blood (not recorded which). The receptors come from a woman under 30 with acute COVID-19.

The genes are TRBV19 and TRBJ1-1; D not resolved. CDR1 is LNHDA, CDR2 SQIVND, per germline (reference sequence). The CDR3 extends over 12 amino acids. Trimming shortened V by 7 bases and J by 5 bases, and 11 bases separated the two germline ends. The CDR3, as DNA: TGTGCCAGTACCAACAGAAAAACTGAAGCTTTCTTT. Protein product: CASTNRKTEAFF.

The J gene is TRBJ1-1, the V gene TRBV10-1; possibly TRBD1 for D (6 bases). Germline CDR1 and CDR2: WNHNN and SYGVQD (reference sequence). The CDR3 sequence is 15 residues long. Between the trimmed V and J ends, which lost 0 bases and 4 bases, there was a span of 12 bases. CDR3 sequence: CASSESGGAATEAFF. In DNA, the CDR3 is TGCGCCAGCAGTGAGTCTGGGGGCGCGGCCACTGAAGCTTTCTTT.

Comments on this clone: Sequence at one end of the junction differs from germline and may be a read error. V is TRBV29-1 and J is TRBJ2-7, with 7 bases identical to TRBD2. The germline CDR1 and CDR2 sequences are SQVTM and ANQGSEA. The CDR3 runs 11 residues. The CDR3 nucleotides are TGCAGCGTCTCGACTAGCTGGGTGTTCGGTTTC. Its translation is CSVSTSWVFGF.

The chain has TRBV10-2 and TRBJ1-2; TRBD1 matches 8 bases. The J segment lost 7 bases and the V segment lost 7 bases, leaving 8 bases of the junction unmatched. Germline V gives CDR1 WSHSY, CDR2 SAAADI. The CDR3 contains 13 residues. CDR3 loop: CASTSDRAFGYTF. Written as DNA, the CDR3 is TGCGCCAGCACCTCGGACAGGGCTTTTGGCTACACCTTC.

The rearrangement uses TRBV12-3 or TRBV12-4 and TRBJ1-5, with a weak D call TRBD1 (6 bases). The CDR3 consists of 13 residues. V lost 7 bases and J lost 7, with 14 bases in between. The CDR3 DNA reads TGTGCCAGCACTTACAGGGCCGGGCAGCCCCAGCATTTT. It is translated as CASTYRAGQPQHF.

The chain couples TRBV7-9 to TRBJ2-4, with TRBD1 matching 10 bases. Germline trimming cut 1 base from V and 0 bases from J; bases unmatched to any gene: 9. CDR3 length: 19 amino acids. Germline V gene lookup returns CDR1 SEHNR and CDR2 FQNEAQ (reference sequence). The CDR3 nucleotides read TGTGCCAGCAGCTTAGGCCGGGACAGGGGACTTCTAGCCAAAAACATTCAGTACTTC. Its protein product is CASSLGRDRGLLAKNIQYF.

The chain uses TRBV29-1 and TRBJ2-2; no clear D gene. The CDR3 spans 16 residues. V was cut by 0 bases and J by 0 bases, with 11 bases left in between. Per the germline V gene, CDR1 is SQVTM and CDR2 is ANQGSEA. CDR3: CSVEDRESTNTGELFF. The CDR3, as DNA: TGCAGCGTTGAAGATCGTGAAAGCACGAACACCGGGGAGCTGTTTTTT.

This sequence joins TRBV7-9 and TRBJ1-1; the D is unclear. The CDR3 is 17 amino acids. CDR1 and CDR2 (germline): SEHNR, FQNEAQ (reference sequence). V lost 4 bases, J lost 0 bases, and 18 bases lay in between. CDR3 protein: CASSSGPGFTMNTEAFF. In DNA form, the CDR3 reads TGTGCCAGCAGCTCTGGGCCAGGTTTTACCATGAACACTGAAGCTTTCTTT.

The rearrangement links TRBV7-8 to TRBJ2-3; D is undetermined. The CDR3 covers 15 residues. V lost 8 bases to trimming and J lost 2 bases, with 17 bases between them. The germline V gene has CDR1 SGHVS and CDR2 FQNEAQ. CDR3 in DNA: TGTGCCAGCGGATACTACTCGCGGAACACAGATACGCAGTATTTT. It encodes CASGYYSRNTDTQYF.

The rearrangement uses TRBV27 and TRBJ2-7; the match to TRBD2 covers 9 bases. The germline CDR1 and CDR2 sequences are MNHEY and SMNVEV (reference sequence). Losses at the gene ends were 0 bases for V and 5 bases for J; bases not matched to a gene: 5. CDR3 length: 15 amino acids. DNA of the CDR3: TGTGCCAGCAGTTTATCGCGGGAGGGCCCCCACGAGCAGTACTTC. This gives the protein CASSLSREGPHEQYF.

The chain links TRBV2 to TRBJ2-5; D is possibly TRBD1 (6 bases). The germline V and J ends were trimmed by 10 bases and 4 bases, with 22 bases remaining between them. Germline CDR1 reads SNHLY; CDR2 reads FYNNEI. The CDR3 sequence is 15 residues long. CDR3 in DNA: TGTGCCATCAGGGGCAGGGGAACTCTCCCAGAGACCCAGTACTTC. Translating it yields CAIRGRGTLPETQYF.

This clone was observed a single time. This sequence joins TRBV7-9 and TRBJ2-6; unclear D gene. Deletions cut 4 bases from V and 0 bases from J, with 7 bases between. The CDR3 extends over 15 amino acids. Germline V CDR1 and CDR2: SEHNR, FQNEAQ (reference sequence). The CDR3 DNA reads TGTGCCAGCAGCTCTAGTTACTCTGGGGCCAACGTCCTGACTTTC. It yields the protein CASSSSYSGANVLTF.

This clone has a single count. The chain uses TRBV13 and TRBJ1-1, with 11 positions matching TRBD1. Germline V gives CDR1 PRHDT, CDR2 FYEKMQ (reference sequence). The V gene end was trimmed by 2 bases and the J gene end by 1 base; junction bases not matched to a gene: 12. This CDR3 contains 19 residues. The DNA of the CDR3 is TGTGCCAGCAGCTTATTGTCCCCGAGGACAGGGGGCGCGAACACTGAAGCTTTCTTT. It translates to CASSLLSPRTGGANTEAFF.

This clone was observed a single time. The rearrangement links TRBV9 to TRBJ2-7, with a tentative D call TRBD1 (5 bases). The length of the CDR3 is 15 residues. Trimming took 4 bases from V and 3 from J, leaving 17 bases between them. Looked up from germline, CDR1 is SGDLS and CDR2 is YYNGEE. The CDR3 bases are TGTGCCAGCAGCTCAGGTGGGGCGACGCGCTACGAGCAGTACTTC. Its translation: CASSSGGATRYEQYF.

The chain uses TRBV7-2 and TRBJ2-3; 9 nucleotides match TRBD1. The CDR3 has 16 amino acids. V was pared by 0 bases and J by 2 bases, with 3 bases of the junction left unmatched. Germline values: CDR1 SGHTA, CDR2 FQGNSA. Written as DNA, the CDR3 is TGTGCCAGCAGCTTAGCCGGGACAGGGCTCACAGATACGCAGTATTTT. Translated, it gives CASSLAGTGLTDTQYF.

Notes on this clone: A read error is possible here, since a much larger clone lies one base away. Other nucleotide sequences from this sample produce the same CDR3. The chain combines TRBV12-3 or TRBV12-4 with TRBJ1-5; D is possibly TRBD1 (6 bases). This CDR3 is built from 13 residues. V lost 3 bases and J 4 bases, leaving 7 bases between the germline ends. DNA for the CDR3: TGTGCCAGCAGTTTCCAGGGGAATCAGCCCCAGCATTTT. It encodes CASSFQGNQPQHF.

This chain connects TRBV4-1 to TRBJ2-4; possible D gene TRBD1, 5 bases. V lost 1 base and J 0 bases, leaving 13 bases between the germline ends. The CDR3 contains 17 residues. Germline CDR1 MGHRA, CDR2 YSYEKL. This chain's CDR3 is CASSQGGPSEAKNIQYF. DNA for the CDR3: TGCGCCAGCAGCCAAGGGGGCCCCTCAGAAGCCAAAAACATTCAGTACTTC.

The gene calls are TRBV5-4 and TRBJ2-2; D gene uncertain. This CDR3 has 14 residues. Germline V gene data show CDR1 as SGHNT and CDR2 as YYREEE (reference sequence). V lost 4 bases and J 1 base, leaving 8 bases between the germline ends. Written as DNA, the CDR3 is TGTGCCAGCAGCCCAGCTAGGAACACCGGGGAGCTGTTTTTT. Translation: CASSPARNTGELFF.

A note on this clone: The same CDR3 arises from other DNA sequences in this sample as well. V is TRBV3-1 (or the pseudogene TRBV3-2) and J is TRBJ2-3, with D possibly matching TRBD2 (5 bases). Germline values: CDR1 LGHDT, CDR2 YNNKEL (reference sequence). Between the trimmed V and J ends, which lost 1 base and 4 bases, there was a span of 9 bases. CDR3 size: 14 residues. The DNA for the CDR3 is TGTGCCAGCAGCCAAGGGACCGGGGCAGATACGCAGTATTTT. Its protein is CASSQGTGADTQYF.

This chain connects TRBV5-6 to TRBJ2-1; TRBD2 aligns across 11 bases. The J segment lost 6 bases and the V segment lost 1 base, leaving 3 bases of the junction unmatched. Germline V gives CDR1 SGHDT, CDR2 YYEEEE. The CDR3 totals 15 residues. The CDR3 DNA follows: TGTGCCAGCAGCTTGTCGCTAGCGGGAGGCAATGAGCAGTTCTTC. Its protein is CASSLSLAGGNEQFF.

As DNA, the CDR3 is TGTGCCAGCAGTTGGCACCCAACAGATACGCAGTATTTT. The encoded protein is CASSWHPTDTQYF. The chain uses TRBV27 and TRBJ2-3, with D hard to call. CDR3 length: 13 residues. Trimming left V 4 bases short and J 3 bases short, with 8 bases between. Looked up from germline, CDR1 is MNHEY and CDR2 is SMNVEV (reference sequence).

The chain is built from TRBV9 and TRBJ1-6; D is perhaps TRBD1 (5 bases). The ends were cut back, 4 bases at V and 6 bases at J, with 11 bases in the middle. The CDR3 covers 14 residues. Germline V lookup: CDR1 SGDLS, CDR2 YYNGEE. This CDR3 reads CASSRGVGNSPLHF. CDR3 in DNA: TGTGCCAGCAGCCGGGGGGTGGGTAATTCACCCCTCCACTTT.